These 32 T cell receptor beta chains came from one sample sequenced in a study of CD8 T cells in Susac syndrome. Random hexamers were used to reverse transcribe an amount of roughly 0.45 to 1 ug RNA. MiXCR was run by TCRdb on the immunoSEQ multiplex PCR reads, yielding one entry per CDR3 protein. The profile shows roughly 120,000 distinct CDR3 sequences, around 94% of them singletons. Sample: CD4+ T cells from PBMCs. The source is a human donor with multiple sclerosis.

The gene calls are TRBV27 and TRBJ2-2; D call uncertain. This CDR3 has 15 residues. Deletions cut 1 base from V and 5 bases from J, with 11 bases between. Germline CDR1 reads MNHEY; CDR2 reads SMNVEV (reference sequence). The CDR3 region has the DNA TGTGCCAGCAGTTTATGGCAGTCTAAAACCGGGGAGCTGTTTTTT. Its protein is CASSLWQSKTGELFF.

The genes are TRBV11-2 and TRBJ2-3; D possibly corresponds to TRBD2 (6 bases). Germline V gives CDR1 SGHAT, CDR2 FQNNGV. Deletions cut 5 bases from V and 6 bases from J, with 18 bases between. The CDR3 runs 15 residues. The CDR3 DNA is TGTGCCAGCAGCGATAGGAGGGTGGGTGCCGATACGCAGTATTTT. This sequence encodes CASSDRRVGADTQYF.

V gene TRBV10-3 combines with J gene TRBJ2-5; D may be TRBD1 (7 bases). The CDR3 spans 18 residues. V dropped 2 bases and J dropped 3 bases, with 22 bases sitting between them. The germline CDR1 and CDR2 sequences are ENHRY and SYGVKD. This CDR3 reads CAISEAGQGDRVKETQYF. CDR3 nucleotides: TGTGCCATCAGTGAGGCGGGACAAGGTGACAGGGTCAAAGAGACCCAGTACTTC.

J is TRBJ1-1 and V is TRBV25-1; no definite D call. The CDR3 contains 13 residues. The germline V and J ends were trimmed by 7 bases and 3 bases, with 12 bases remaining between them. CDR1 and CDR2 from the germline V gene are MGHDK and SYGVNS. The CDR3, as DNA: TGTGCCAGCACCCGGCACCCGGACACTGAAGCTTTCTTT. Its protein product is CASTRHPDTEAFF.

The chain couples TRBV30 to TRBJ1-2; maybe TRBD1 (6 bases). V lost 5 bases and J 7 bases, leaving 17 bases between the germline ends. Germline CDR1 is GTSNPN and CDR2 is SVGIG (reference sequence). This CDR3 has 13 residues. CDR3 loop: CAWERQELRGYTF. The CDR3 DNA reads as TGTGCCTGGGAACGACAGGAACTTCGTGGCTACACCTTC.

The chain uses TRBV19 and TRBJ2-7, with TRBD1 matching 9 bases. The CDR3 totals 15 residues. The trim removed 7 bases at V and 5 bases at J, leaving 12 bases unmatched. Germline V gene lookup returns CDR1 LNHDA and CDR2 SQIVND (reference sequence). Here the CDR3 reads CASTLGQGDFHEQYF. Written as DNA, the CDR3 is TGTGCCAGTACCTTGGGACAGGGAGACTTCCACGAGCAGTACTTC.

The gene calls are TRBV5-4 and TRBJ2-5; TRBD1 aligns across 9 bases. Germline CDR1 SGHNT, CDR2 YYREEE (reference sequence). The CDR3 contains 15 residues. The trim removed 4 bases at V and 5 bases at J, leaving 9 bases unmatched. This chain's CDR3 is CASSSHDRGGETQYF. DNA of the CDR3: TGTGCCAGCAGCAGTCATGACAGGGGGGGGGAGACCCAGTACTTC.

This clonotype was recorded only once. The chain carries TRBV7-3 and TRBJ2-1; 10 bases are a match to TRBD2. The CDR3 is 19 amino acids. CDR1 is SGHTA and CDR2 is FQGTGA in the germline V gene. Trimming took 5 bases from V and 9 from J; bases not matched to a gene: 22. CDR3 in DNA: TGTGCCAGCAGCCCGAGGCGTCTAGCGGGAGAGTCCCTTGAGGGTGAGCAGTTCTTC. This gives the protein CASSPRRLAGESLEGEQFF.

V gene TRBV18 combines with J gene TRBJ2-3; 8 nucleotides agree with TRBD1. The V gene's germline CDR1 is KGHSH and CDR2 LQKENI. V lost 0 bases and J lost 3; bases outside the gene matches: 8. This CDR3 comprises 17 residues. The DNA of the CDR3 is TGTGCCAGCTCACCACCGCGGACAGGGCTAGTAACAGATACGCAGTATTTT. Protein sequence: CASSPPRTGLVTDTQYF.

CDR3 protein: CAWSVVRVGANTGELFF. The DNA of the CDR3 is TGTGCCTGGAGCGTAGTTCGTGTGGGGGCGAACACCGGGGAGCTGTTTTTT. The chain recombines TRBV30 with TRBJ2-2; D tentatively fits TRBD1 or TRBD2 (5 bases each). V was pared by 3 bases and J by 0 bases, with 17 bases between. Per germline, CDR1 GTSNPN and CDR2 SVGIG (reference sequence). The CDR3 extends over 17 amino acids.

The CDR3 loop reads CALGETSGANVLTF. The CDR3, as DNA: TGTGCCCTAGGAGAGACCTCTGGGGCCAACGTCCTGACTTTC. The J gene is TRBJ2-6, the V gene TRBV18; D gene uncertain. V lost 11 bases, J lost 0 bases, and 11 bases lay in between. Germline V CDR1 and CDR2: KGHSH, LQKENI. This CDR3 spans 14 amino acids.

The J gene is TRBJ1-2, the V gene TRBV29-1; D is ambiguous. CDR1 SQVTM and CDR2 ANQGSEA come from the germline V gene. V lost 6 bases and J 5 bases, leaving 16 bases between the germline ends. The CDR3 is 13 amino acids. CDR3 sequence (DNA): TGCAGCGTCCGAAACCAGGTGGAATATGGCTACACCTTC. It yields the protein CSVRNQVEYGYTF. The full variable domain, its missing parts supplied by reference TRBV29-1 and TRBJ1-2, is SAVISQKPSRDICQRGTSLTIQCQVDSQVTMMFWYRQQPGQSLTLIATANQGSEATYESGFVIDKFPISRPNLTFSTLTVSNMSPEDSSIYLCSVRNQVEYGYTFGSGTRLTVV.

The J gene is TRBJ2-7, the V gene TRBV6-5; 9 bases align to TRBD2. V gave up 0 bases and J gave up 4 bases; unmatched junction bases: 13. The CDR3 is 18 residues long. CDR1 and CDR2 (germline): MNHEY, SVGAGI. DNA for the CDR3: TGTGCCAGCAGTTACTCGACGCCTAGCGGGGCCCTTCTATACGAGCAGTACTTC. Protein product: CASSYSTPSGALLYEQYF.

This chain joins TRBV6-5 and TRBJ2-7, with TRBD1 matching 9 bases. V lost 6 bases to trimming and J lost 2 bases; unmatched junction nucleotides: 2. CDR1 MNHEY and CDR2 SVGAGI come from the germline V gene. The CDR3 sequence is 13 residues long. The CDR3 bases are TGTGCCAGCAGGGGGACAGGGCCCTACGAGCAGTACTTC. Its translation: CASRGTGPYEQYF.

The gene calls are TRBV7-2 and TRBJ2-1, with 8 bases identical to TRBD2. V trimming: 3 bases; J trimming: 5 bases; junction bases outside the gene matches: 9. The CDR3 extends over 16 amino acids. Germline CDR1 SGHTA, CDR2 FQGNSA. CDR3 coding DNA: TGTGCCAGCAGCTTTTTAACGGGGGGGCGTGACAATGAGCAGTTCTTC. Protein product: CASSFLTGGRDNEQFF.

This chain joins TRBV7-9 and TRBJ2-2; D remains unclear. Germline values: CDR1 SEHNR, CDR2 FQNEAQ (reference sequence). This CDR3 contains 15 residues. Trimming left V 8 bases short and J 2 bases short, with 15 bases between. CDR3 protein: CASRALAINTGELFF. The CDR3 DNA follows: TGTGCCAGCCGTGCCCTGGCAATAAACACCGGGGAGCTGTTTTTT.

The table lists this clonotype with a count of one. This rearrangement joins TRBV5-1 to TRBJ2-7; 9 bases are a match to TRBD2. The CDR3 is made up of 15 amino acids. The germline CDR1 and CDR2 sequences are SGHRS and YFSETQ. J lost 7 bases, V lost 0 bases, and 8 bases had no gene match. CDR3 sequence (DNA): TGCGCCAGCAGCTTGGCCAGCGGGAGGTACTTTGAGCAGTACTTC. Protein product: CASSLASGRYFEQYF.

The CDR3 DNA follows: TGTGCCAGCAGCTCCGAAGATAGCGGGGCCTACGAGCAGTACTTC. Translation gives CASSSEDSGAYEQYF. The J gene is TRBJ2-7, the V gene TRBV7-8; 8 positions agree with TRBD2. Germline CDR1 is SGHVS and CDR2 is FQNEAQ. CDR3 length: 15 amino acids. The J segment lost 2 bases and the V segment lost 4 bases, leaving 7 bases of the junction unmatched.

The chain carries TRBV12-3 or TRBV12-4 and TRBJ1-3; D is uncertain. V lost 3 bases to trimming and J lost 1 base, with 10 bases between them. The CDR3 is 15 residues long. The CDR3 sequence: CASSFRGISGNTIYF. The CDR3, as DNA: TGTGCCAGCAGTTTTCGGGGTATTTCTGGAAACACCATATATTTT.

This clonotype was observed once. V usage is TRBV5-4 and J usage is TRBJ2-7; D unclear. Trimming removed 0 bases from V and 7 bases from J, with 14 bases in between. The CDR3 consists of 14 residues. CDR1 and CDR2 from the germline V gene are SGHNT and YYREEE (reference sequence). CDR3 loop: CASSLVGPGGEQYF. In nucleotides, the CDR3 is TGTGCCAGCAGCTTGGTGGGCCCGGGTGGAGAGCAGTACTTC.

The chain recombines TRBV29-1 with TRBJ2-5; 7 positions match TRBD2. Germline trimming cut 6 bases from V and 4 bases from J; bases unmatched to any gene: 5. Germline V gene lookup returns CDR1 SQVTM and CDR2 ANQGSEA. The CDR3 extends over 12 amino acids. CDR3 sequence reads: CSVGGWGETQYF. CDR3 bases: TGCAGCGTCGGGGGGTGGGGAGAGACCCAGTACTTC.

Here the CDR3 reads CASSSALQGGAEAFF. The DNA of the CDR3 is TGCGCCAGCAGTTCGGCGTTACAGGGGGGCGCTGAAGCTTTCTTT. V usage is TRBV5-1 and J usage is TRBJ1-1; the match to TRBD1 covers 8 bases. The germline gives CDR1 SGHRS, CDR2 YFSETQ. V lost 5 bases to trimming and J lost 6 bases; unmatched junction nucleotides: 12. The CDR3 totals 15 residues.

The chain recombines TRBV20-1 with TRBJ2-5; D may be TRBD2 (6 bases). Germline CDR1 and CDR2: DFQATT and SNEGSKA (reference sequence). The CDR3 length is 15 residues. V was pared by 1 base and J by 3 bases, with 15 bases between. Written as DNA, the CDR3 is TGCAGTGCTAGAGCCCCCGGGGGATCGAAAGAGACCCAGTACTTC. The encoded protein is CSARAPGGSKETQYF.

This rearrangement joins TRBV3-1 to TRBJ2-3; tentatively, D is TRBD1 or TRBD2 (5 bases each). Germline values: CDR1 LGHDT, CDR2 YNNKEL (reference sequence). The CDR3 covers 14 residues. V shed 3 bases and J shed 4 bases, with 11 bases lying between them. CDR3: CASSQGDAADTQYF. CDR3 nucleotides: TGTGCCAGCAGCCAGGGGGACGCTGCAGATACGCAGTATTTT.

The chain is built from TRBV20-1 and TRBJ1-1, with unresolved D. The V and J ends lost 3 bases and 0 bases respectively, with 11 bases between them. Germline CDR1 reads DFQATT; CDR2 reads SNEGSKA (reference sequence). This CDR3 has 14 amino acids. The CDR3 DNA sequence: TGCAGTGCTAGGATTGAGAGATTGAACACTGAAGCTTTCTTT. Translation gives CSARIERLNTEAFF.

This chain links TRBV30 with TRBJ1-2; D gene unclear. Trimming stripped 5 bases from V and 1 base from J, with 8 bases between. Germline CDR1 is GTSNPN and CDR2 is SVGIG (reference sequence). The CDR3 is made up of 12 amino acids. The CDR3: CAWDRGNYGYTF. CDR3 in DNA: TGTGCCTGGGACCGTGGTAACTATGGCTACACCTTC. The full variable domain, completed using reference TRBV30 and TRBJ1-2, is SQTIHQWPATLVQPVGSPLSLECTVEGTSNPNLYWYRQAAGRGLQLLFYSVGIGQISSEVPQNLSASRPQDRQFILSSKKLLLSDSGFYLCAWDRGNYGYTFGSGTRLTVV.

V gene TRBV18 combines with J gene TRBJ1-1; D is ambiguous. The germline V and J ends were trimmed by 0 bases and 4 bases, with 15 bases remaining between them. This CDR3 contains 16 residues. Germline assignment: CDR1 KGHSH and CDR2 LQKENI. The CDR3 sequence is CASSPPYQARGTEAFF. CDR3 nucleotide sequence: TGTGCCAGCTCACCACCGTACCAAGCTCGGGGCACTGAAGCTTTCTTT. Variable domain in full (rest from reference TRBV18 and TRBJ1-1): NAGVMQNPRHLVRRRGQEARLRCSPMKGHSHVYWYRQLPEEGLKFMVYLQKENIIDESGMPKERFSAEFPKEGPSILRIQQVVRGDSAAYFCASSPPYQARGTEAFFGQGTRLTVV.

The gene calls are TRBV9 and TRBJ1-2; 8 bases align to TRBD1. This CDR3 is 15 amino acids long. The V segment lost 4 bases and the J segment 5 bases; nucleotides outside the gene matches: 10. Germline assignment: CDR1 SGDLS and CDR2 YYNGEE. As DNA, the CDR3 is TGTGCCAGCAGCTTCGGACAGGGTGAGGTGTATGGCTACACCTTC. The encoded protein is CASSFGQGEVYGYTF.

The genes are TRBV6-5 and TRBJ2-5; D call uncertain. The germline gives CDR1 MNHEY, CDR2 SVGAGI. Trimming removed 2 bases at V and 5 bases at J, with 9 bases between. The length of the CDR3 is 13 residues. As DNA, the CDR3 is TGTGCCAGCAGTTACACTGGTGGGGAGACCCAGTACTTC. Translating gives CASSYTGGETQYF.

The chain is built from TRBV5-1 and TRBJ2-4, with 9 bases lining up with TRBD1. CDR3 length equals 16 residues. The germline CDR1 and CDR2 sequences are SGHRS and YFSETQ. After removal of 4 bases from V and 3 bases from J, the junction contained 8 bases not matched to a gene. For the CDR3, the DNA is TGCGCCAGCAGCGCCGAGCCGGGACAGGGCAAAAACATTCAGTACTTC. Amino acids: CASSAEPGQGKNIQYF.

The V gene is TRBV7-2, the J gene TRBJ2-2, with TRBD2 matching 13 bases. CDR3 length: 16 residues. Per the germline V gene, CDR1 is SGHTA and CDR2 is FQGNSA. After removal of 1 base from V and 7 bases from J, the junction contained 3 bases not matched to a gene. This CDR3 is CASSLGTSGSSGELFF. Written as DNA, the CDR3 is TGTGCCAGCAGCTTAGGGACTAGCGGGAGCAGCGGGGAGCTGTTTTTT.

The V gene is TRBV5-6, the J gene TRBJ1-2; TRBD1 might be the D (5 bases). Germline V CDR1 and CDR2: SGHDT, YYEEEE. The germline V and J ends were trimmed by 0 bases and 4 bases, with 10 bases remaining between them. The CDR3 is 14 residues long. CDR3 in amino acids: CASSLAGTSYGYTF. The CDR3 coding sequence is TGTGCCAGCAGCTTGGCAGGGACGTCCTATGGCTACACCTTC.